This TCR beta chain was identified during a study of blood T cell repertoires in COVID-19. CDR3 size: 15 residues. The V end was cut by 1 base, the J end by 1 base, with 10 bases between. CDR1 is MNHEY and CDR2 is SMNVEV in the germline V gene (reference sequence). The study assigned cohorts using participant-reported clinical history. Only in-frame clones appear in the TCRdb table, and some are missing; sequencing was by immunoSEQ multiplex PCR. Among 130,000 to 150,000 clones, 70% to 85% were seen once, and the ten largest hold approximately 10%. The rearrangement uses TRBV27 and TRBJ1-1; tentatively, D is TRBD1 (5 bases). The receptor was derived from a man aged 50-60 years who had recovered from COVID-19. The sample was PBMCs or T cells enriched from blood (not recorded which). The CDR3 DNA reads TGTGCCAGCAGTTTATACGGCAGGGAGAACACTGAAGCTTTCTTT. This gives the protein CASSLYGRENTEAFF.